Below, 14 T cell receptor beta chains from the same sample are listed, as sequenced in a study of CD8+ T cells in alopecia areata. In each case, RNA was isolated and then reverse transcribed into cDNA as the sequencing template. Using immunoSEQ multiplex PCR, the repertoire was profiled, and TCRdb retains in-frame clones only, with some absent. This sample carries over 150,000 clones, about 60% of them seen once, and the ten largest clones take 3% to 3.5%. The treatment here: oral pan-JAK inhibitor, 5-10 mg twice daily. Specimen: CD4+ T cells sorted from blood, collected at week 4, from a patient treated with tofacitinib. These receptors were obtained from a human donor with alopecia areata.

This chain links TRBV28 with TRBJ1-2; D unclear. The V gene's germline CDR1 is MDHEN and CDR2 SYDVKM. Trimming stripped 5 bases from V and 0 bases from J, with 4 bases between. This CDR3 contains 12 residues. This chain's CDR3 is CASSPANYGYTF. CDR3 bases: TGTGCCAGCAGTCCAGCTAACTATGGCTACACCTTC.

This chain joins TRBV29-1 and TRBJ2-5, with D unclear. Germline V gene lookup returns CDR1 SQVTM and CDR2 ANQGSEA. This CDR3 has 12 amino acids. V was clipped by 4 bases and J by 5 bases, with 11 bases between them. In DNA form, the CDR3 reads TGCAGCGTTGTTAAGATCGGGGAGACCCAGTACTTC. Translated, it gives CSVVKIGETQYF.

The table lists this clone with a count of one. Other DNA sequences in the same sample also yield this CDR3. V usage is TRBV30 and J usage is TRBJ2-7; a weak D match, TRBD2 (5 bases). The CDR3 has 11 amino acids. Germline CDR1 is GTSNPN and CDR2 is SVGIG (reference sequence). Trimming shortened V by 0 bases and J by 7 bases, and 7 bases separated the two germline ends. CDR3 DNA sequence: TGTGCCTGGAGTGTACGGGATGAGCAGTACTTC. Its protein product is CAWSVRDEQYF.

This clone has a handful of counts. This chain uses TRBV6-6 with TRBJ2-7; D is unresolved. V dropped 7 bases and J dropped 2 bases, with 9 bases sitting between them. The CDR3 loop spans 12 amino acids. Looked up from germline, CDR1 is MNHNY and CDR2 is SVGAGI (reference sequence). The CDR3 bases are TGTGCCAGCAAGAACAGCCCCTACGAGCAGTACTTC. Its protein product is CASKNSPYEQYF.

The chain recombines TRBV12-5 with TRBJ2-5; TRBD1 or TRBD2 may be the D gene (5 bases each). CDR3 length equals 18 residues. Germline values: CDR1 LGHNT, CDR2 FRNRAP. V was pared by 3 bases and J by 2 bases, with 22 bases between. Written as DNA, the CDR3 is TGTGCTAGTGGTTTCCCTCCCCGCCAGGGAGATCCACAAGAGACCCAGTACTTC. Translated: CASGFPPRQGDPQETQYF.

The chain carries TRBV6-5 and TRBJ2-3; possibly TRBD2 for D (7 bases). This CDR3 has 16 residues. Looked up from germline, CDR1 is MNHEY and CDR2 is SVGAGI. Trimming stripped 2 bases from V and 0 bases from J, with 12 bases between. The chain's CDR3 is CASSYLGGPSTDTQYF. Written as DNA, the CDR3 is TGTGCCAGCAGTTACCTCGGGGGGCCTAGCACAGATACGCAGTATTTT.

J is TRBJ2-3 and V is TRBV15; D is undetermined. The germline V gene encodes CDR1 LNHNV and CDR2 YYDKDF (reference sequence). V shed 0 bases and J shed 8 bases, with 9 bases lying between them. CDR3 size: 13 residues. CDR3 in amino acids: CATSRDKVGTQYF. The DNA of the CDR3 is TGTGCCACCAGCAGAGATAAAGTGGGTACGCAGTATTTT.

The chain employs TRBV7-2 and TRBJ2-4, with TRBD2 matching over 10 bases. The germline V gene encodes CDR1 SGHTA and CDR2 FQGNSA. V was clipped by 3 bases and J by 4 bases; unmatched bases: 0. The CDR3 length is 14 residues. The chain's CDR3 is CASSFSGGKNIQYF. In DNA form, the CDR3 reads TGTGCCAGCAGCTTTAGCGGGGGGAAAAACATTCAGTACTTC.

This chain links TRBV5-6 with TRBJ2-5, with D perhaps given as TRBD1 or TRBD2 (5 bases each). The germline V gene has CDR1 SGHDT and CDR2 YYEEEE. V gave up 4 bases and J gave up 4 bases, with 8 bases separating them. The CDR3 has 12 residues. DNA for the CDR3: TGTGCCAGCAGCCGGGACGTAGAGACCCAGTACTTC. The encoded protein is CASSRDVETQYF.

The rearrangement uses TRBV30 and TRBJ1-3, with TRBD1 matching 7 bases. CDR3 length: 17 amino acids. Germline V CDR1 and CDR2: GTSNPN, SVGIG (reference sequence). The V gene end was trimmed by 1 base and the J gene end by 0 bases; junction bases not matched to a gene: 9. The CDR3 here is CAWSGLDRFTSGNTIYF. In nucleotides, the CDR3 is TGTGCCTGGAGTGGCCTGGACAGGTTCACCTCTGGAAACACCATATATTTT.

CDR3 protein: CAITEGNEQFF. The CDR3 DNA reads TGTGCCATCACGGAGGGGAATGAGCAGTTCTTC. The chain recombines TRBV10-3 with TRBJ2-1, with TRBD2 as a possible D gene (6 bases). The CDR3 contains 11 residues. Germline CDR1 is ENHRY and CDR2 is SYGVKD. Deletions cut 7 bases from V and 7 bases from J, with 8 bases between.

The chain carries TRBV9 and TRBJ2-7; TRBD1 aligns across 7 bases. Germline CDR1 is SGDLS and CDR2 is YYNGEE. V trimming: 4 bases; J trimming: 1 base; junction bases outside the gene matches: 5. The CDR3 covers 14 residues. CDR3 nucleotides: TGTGCCAGCAGCCCGAGGGGACAGTCCTACGAGCAGTACTTC. It translates to CASSPRGQSYEQYF.

This clone was seen only a few times. The chain is built from TRBV30 and TRBJ1-1, with 10 bases matching TRBD1. CDR3 length equals 13 residues. V lost 4 bases, J lost 10 bases, and 9 bases stayed unmatched. Per germline, CDR1 GTSNPN and CDR2 SVGIG (reference sequence). CDR3 amino acids: CAWTPGQGSLAFF. CDR3 coding DNA: TGTGCCTGGACTCCGGGACAGGGGAGTTTAGCTTTCTTT.

This rearrangement joins TRBV12-5 to TRBJ1-1, with 9 positions matching TRBD1. The CDR3 length is 14 residues. CDR1 LGHNT and CDR2 FRNRAP come from the germline V gene. The V segment lost 5 bases and the J segment 3 bases; nucleotides outside the gene matches: 4. The CDR3 region is CASGEQGADTEAFF. The CDR3 nucleotides are TGTGCTAGTGGTGAACAGGGGGCGGACACTGAAGCTTTCTTT.